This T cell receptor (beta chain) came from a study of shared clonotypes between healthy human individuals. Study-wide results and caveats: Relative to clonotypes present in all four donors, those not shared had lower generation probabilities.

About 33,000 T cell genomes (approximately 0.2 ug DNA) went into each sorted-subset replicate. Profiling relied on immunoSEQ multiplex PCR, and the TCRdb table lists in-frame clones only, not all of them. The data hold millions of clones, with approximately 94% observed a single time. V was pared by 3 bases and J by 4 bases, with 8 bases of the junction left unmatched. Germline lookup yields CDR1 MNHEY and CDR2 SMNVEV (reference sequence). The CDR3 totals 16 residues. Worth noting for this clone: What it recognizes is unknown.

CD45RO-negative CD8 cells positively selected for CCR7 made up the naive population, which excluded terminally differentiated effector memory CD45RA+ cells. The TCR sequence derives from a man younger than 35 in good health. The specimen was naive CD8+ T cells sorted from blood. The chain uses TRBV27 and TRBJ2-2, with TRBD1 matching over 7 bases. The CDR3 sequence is CASSLSPGTATGELFF. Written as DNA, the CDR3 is TGTGCCAGCAGTTTGTCCCCCGGGACAGCCACCGGGGAGCTGTTTTTT.